The 2 T cell receptor beta chains given below trace back to one sample, sequenced in a study of blood T cell repertoires in COVID-19. This table comes from immunoSEQ multiplex PCR, and its TCRdb copy is limited to in-frame clones, with some not included. The repertoire has hundreds of thousands of clones, about 85% of them found once; the top ten carry approximately 3.3%. Sequences were obtained from peripheral blood. These receptors were collected from a man aged 18 to 29 with active or convalescent COVID-19.

For the CDR3, the DNA is TGTGCCAGCAGTTACTCGAATGTGGGGGGGTATGAAAAACTGTTTTTT. It yields the protein CASSYSNVGGYEKLFF. The V gene is TRBV6-5, the J gene TRBJ1-4, with D maybe TRBD1 (5 bases). CDR1 and CDR2 from the germline V gene are MNHEY and SVGAGI. The length of the CDR3 is 16 residues. V lost 0 bases and J 6 bases, leaving 14 bases between the germline ends.

The rearrangement joins TRBV6-5 to TRBJ1-3; D might be TRBD1 (5 bases). The CDR3 covers 13 residues. Between the trimmed V and J ends, which lost 11 bases and 0 bases, there was a span of 11 bases. Per germline, CDR1 MNHEY and CDR2 SVGAGI. The CDR3 reads CASRAPSGNTIYF. The CDR3 DNA follows: TGTGCCTCCAGGGCTCCCTCTGGAAACACCATATATTTT.